The 27 T cell receptor beta chains given below trace back to one sample, sequenced in a study of regulatory T cells in long-lasting Graves disease. Sample time point: newly diagnosed GD, antithyroid drugs for less than 3 months. RNA from PBMCs was the source of the TCR library. TCR beta libraries were built with iRepertoire HTBI primers and Arm-PCR of CDR3 regions. TCRdb processed the multiplex PCR reads anew with MiXCR; each CDR3 protein has one entry. The sample lists around 480,000 distinct CDR3 sequences, 15% to 20% occurring once. Separately, the same data were catalogued under a study of T cells in Graves' hyperthyroidism and ophthalmopathy.

The sample was peripheral blood mononuclear cells (PBMCs), taken at new diagnosis, from a patient treated with antithyroid drugs. The receptors here all came from a woman aged 35-65 years with Graves disease.

The chain couples TRBV30 to TRBJ2-7; the match to TRBD1 covers 7 bases. Germline V gene data show CDR1 as GTSNPN and CDR2 as SVGIG (reference sequence). This CDR3 comprises 14 residues. The trim removed 2 bases at V and 6 bases at J, leaving 10 bases unmatched. The CDR3 sequence: CAWSPGTVVGEQYF. The CDR3 region has the DNA TGTGCCTGGAGTCCCGGGACAGTGGTGGGCGAGCAGTACTTC.

This clonotype has a count of ten or more. The rearrangement links TRBV7-3 to TRBJ2-5; TRBD1 or TRBD2 may be the D gene (5 bases each). This CDR3 is built from 12 residues. Germline V gives CDR1 SGHTA, CDR2 FQGTGA. Trimming took 5 bases from V and 7 from J, leaving 11 bases between them. The CDR3 DNA is TGTGCCAGCAGCCCCACAGGAGGGACCCAGTACTTC. Encoded protein: CASSPTGGTQYF.

This clonotype was counted a few times. The chain joins TRBV15 to TRBJ2-3; possible D gene TRBD2, 5 bases. V dropped 1 base and J dropped 4 bases, with 12 bases sitting between them. Germline values: CDR1 LNHNV, CDR2 YYDKDF (reference sequence). CDR3 length equals 15 residues. CDR3 region: CATSRGRYGADTQYF. CDR3 in DNA: TGTGCCACCAGCAGAGGGCGGTACGGGGCAGATACGCAGTATTTT.

The chain is built from TRBV3-1 and TRBJ2-2; tentative D call: TRBD1 (5 bases). Germline V CDR1 and CDR2: LGHDT, YNNKEL (reference sequence). CDR3 size: 15 residues. V dropped 4 bases and J dropped 1 base, with 10 bases sitting between them. DNA for the CDR3: TGTGCCAGCAGCCTATTAACAGGGAACACCGGGGAGCTGTTTTTT. Translating gives CASSLLTGNTGELFF.

In this sample, this clonotype turned up a few times. J is TRBJ1-6 and V is TRBV7-9; the D gene is possibly TRBD1 (6 bases). Germline V gives CDR1 SEHNR, CDR2 FQNEAQ (reference sequence). There are 12 residues in the CDR3. Trimming left V 5 bases short and J 14 bases short, with 13 bases between. The CDR3 region is CASSPQGTTLHF. For the CDR3, the DNA is TGTGCCAGCAGCCCACAGGGTACAACCCTCCACTTT.

The rearrangement links TRBV14 to TRBJ2-7, with a possible D match to TRBD2 (5 bases). The CDR3 extends over 15 amino acids. Trimming stripped 0 bases from V and 1 base from J, with 10 bases between. In germline, CDR1 is SGHDN, CDR2 FVKESK. The CDR3 DNA sequence: TGTGCCAGCAGCCAAGATTCCGGGAATTCCTACGAGCAGTACTTC. Encoded protein: CASSQDSGNSYEQYF. The complete variable domain, with remaining parts taken from reference TRBV14 and TRBJ2-7, reads EAGVTQFPSHSVIEKGQTVTLRCDPISGHDNLYWYRRVMGKEIKFLLHFVKESKQDESGMPNNRFLAERTGGTYSTLKVQPAELEDSGVYFCASSQDSGNSYEQYFGPGTRLTVT.

This clonotype has only a few counts. The chain uses TRBV5-6 and TRBJ2-5, with 7 bases that match TRBD2. CDR1 and CDR2 from the germline V gene are SGHDT and YYEEEE. The CDR3 is 14 amino acids. V trimming: 5 bases; J trimming: 4 bases; junction bases outside the gene matches: 8. CDR3: CASREWRERETQYF. The CDR3 DNA reads as TGTGCCAGCAGGGAATGGCGGGAGAGAGAGACCCAGTACTTC.

This clonotype was observed many times. The chain combines TRBV12-3 or TRBV12-4 with TRBJ1-5; unclear D gene. The CDR3 totals 16 residues. The V gene lost 2 bases and the J gene lost 2 bases, with 13 bases spanning the gap. The CDR3 nucleotides read TGTGCCAGCAGTTTATCTTGGGATGTGGGCAATCAGCCCCAGCATTTT. Protein product: CASSLSWDVGNQPQHF.

Comments on this clonotype: Since a much larger clone is just one base distant, this may be a read error. The chain carries TRBV6-1 and TRBJ1-4, with no clear D. This CDR3 is built from 15 residues. V lost 6 bases, J lost 6 bases, and 17 bases lay in between. From germline, CDR1 is MNHNS and CDR2 SASEGT. CDR3 in amino acids: CASRNRGLSDEKLFF. CDR3 in DNA: TGTGCCAGCAGAAACCGGGGTTTGTCGGATGAAAAACTGTTTTTT.

This clonotype was recorded a few times. The chain couples TRBV11-2 to TRBJ1-4, with TRBD1 matching 10 bases. The CDR3 is 16 amino acids. Trimming took 4 bases from V and 8 from J; bases not matched to a gene: 10. Germline lookup yields CDR1 SGHAT and CDR2 FQNNGV. DNA of the CDR3: TGTGCCAGCAGCTCTAGAGCCGGGACAGGGGAGGAAAAACTGTTTTTT. Translation gives CASSSRAGTGEEKLFF.

This clonotype was observed a few times. The rearrangement links TRBV3-1 to TRBJ2-2, with D perhaps TRBD2 (6 bases). The CDR3 is 15 residues long. Deletions cut 4 bases from V and 6 bases from J, with 15 bases between. CDR1 is LGHDT and CDR2 is YNNKEL in the germline V gene (reference sequence). The CDR3 DNA reads TGTGCCAGCAGCCCACCGGGACTTCTATCCGGGGAGCTGTTTTTT. This encodes CASSPPGLLSGELFF.

This clonotype has a handful of counts. V gene TRBV7-9 combines with J gene TRBJ2-1; 8 bases align to TRBD2. Trimming took 0 bases from V and 4 from J; bases not matched to a gene: 14. The CDR3 has 19 residues. From germline, CDR1 is SEHNR and CDR2 FQNEAQ (reference sequence). CDR3 protein: CASSLAPSHLRGVYNEQFF. CDR3 bases: TGTGCCAGCAGCTTAGCTCCATCCCACTTGCGGGGGGTATACAATGAGCAGTTCTTC.

This clonotype was picked up many times. The chain has TRBV12-3 or TRBV12-4 and TRBJ1-1; no firm D call. The V and J ends lost 7 bases and 1 base respectively, with 10 bases between them. The CDR3 runs 13 residues. CDR3 DNA: TGTGCCAGCACCTGGAGGCAGAACACTGAAGCTTTCTTT. Translating it yields CASTWRQNTEAFF.

For this clonotype: With a much larger clone just one base away, this may be a read error. The CDR3 nucleotides are TGTGCCAGCAAGACCGGGACAGGGAAAGAGACCCAGTACTTC. Its translation: CASKTGTGKETQYF. V and J are TRBV28 and TRBJ2-5; 9 bases fit TRBD1. The germline CDR1 and CDR2 sequences are MDHEN and SYDVKM. The CDR3 sequence is 14 residues long. The V gene end was trimmed by 7 bases and the J gene end by 3 bases; junction bases not matched to a gene: 6.

The chain uses TRBV2 and TRBJ2-7; D possibly matches TRBD1 or TRBD2 (6 bases each). The length of the CDR3 is 15 residues. The V and J ends lost 6 bases and 0 bases respectively, with 15 bases between them. CDR1 is SNHLY, CDR2 FYNNEI, per germline. The CDR3 sequence is CASSKGGTPSYEQYF. CDR3 DNA sequence: TGTGCCAGCAGCAAAGGGGGGACACCCTCCTACGAGCAGTACTTC.

The V and J genes are TRBV6-2 or TRBV6-3 and TRBJ1-6; D gene unclear. V was clipped by 6 bases and J by 0 bases, with 15 bases between them. This CDR3 has 17 residues. Per the germline V gene, CDR1 is MNHEY and CDR2 is SVGEGT. CDR3 coding DNA: TGTGCCAGCAGCGGGGAGGCCAGGAGCTCCTATAATTCACCCCTCCACTTT. This gives the protein CASSGEARSSYNSPLHF.

This clonotype was seen many times. The chain is built from TRBV30 and TRBJ1-5; no clear D gene. V lost 0 bases and J 2 bases, leaving 8 bases between the germline ends. The CDR3 spans 14 residues. Per germline, CDR1 GTSNPN and CDR2 SVGIG (reference sequence). CDR3 in DNA: TGTGCCTGGAGTGTAAAGGGTGGCAATCAGCCCCAGCATTTT. This encodes CAWSVKGGNQPQHF. Looking up the rest from reference TRBV30 and TRBJ1-5 gives the full variable domain: SQTIHQWPATLVQPVGSPLSLECTVEGTSNPNLYWYRQAAGRGLQLLFYSVGIGQISSEVPQNLSASRPQDRQFILSSKKLLLSDSGFYLCAWSVKGGNQPQHFGDGTRLSIL.

This chain links TRBV6-1 with TRBJ1-1; possible D gene TRBD1, 6 bases. There are 14 residues in the CDR3. V was clipped by 4 bases and J by 5 bases, with 14 bases between them. Germline V gives CDR1 MNHNS, CDR2 SASEGT. CDR3 loop: CASSASYRVTEAFF. The DNA of the CDR3 is TGTGCCAGCAGTGCGTCCTACAGGGTAACTGAAGCTTTCTTT.

CDR3 bases: TGCAGTGCTAAAGGACAGGGAAGTCAGCCCCAGCATTTT. Translated, it gives CSAKGQGSQPQHF. V is TRBV20-1 and J is TRBJ1-5, with 8 bases that match TRBD1. V shed 4 bases, J shed 6 bases, and the junction held 5 bases outside the gene matches. CDR1 DFQATT and CDR2 SNEGSKA come from the germline V gene (reference sequence). This CDR3 has 13 residues.

This clonotype showed up many times. The chain employs TRBV12-3 or TRBV12-4 and TRBJ2-2, with 10 bases fitting TRBD2. V gave up 5 bases and J gave up 4 bases; unmatched junction bases: 10. CDR3 length equals 17 residues. The CDR3 DNA is TGTGCCAGCAGTCTGAAGCTAGCGGGGGAAATCACCGGGGAGCTGTTTTTT. This translates into CASSLKLAGEITGELFF.

This clonotype was picked up many times. This chain connects TRBV30 to TRBJ1-2, with D perhaps TRBD1 (6 bases). CDR3 length equals 11 residues. Trimming shortened V by 7 bases and J by 4 bases, and 10 bases separated the two germline ends. CDR1 GTSNPN and CDR2 SVGIG come from the germline V gene (reference sequence). CDR3 in amino acids: CASGTLYGYTF. CDR3 nucleotides: TGTGCCTCTGGGACACTCTATGGCTACACCTTC.

This clonotype appeared many times. The chain has TRBV6-1 and TRBJ2-7; D possibly corresponds to TRBD2 (6 bases). The V end was cut by 6 bases, the J end by 6 bases, with 18 bases between. There are 14 residues in the CDR3. The germline gives CDR1 MNHNS, CDR2 SASEGT. The CDR3 sequence is CASSKLSAGGEQYF. For the CDR3, the DNA is TGTGCCAGCAGCAAACTTAGCGCCGGGGGCGAGCAGTACTTC.

CDR3 sequence (DNA): TGCAGTGCTAGAGATCGGACGGGTACGAACACCGGGGAGCTGTTTTTT. Protein product: CSARDRTGTNTGELFF. The chain joins TRBV20-1 to TRBJ2-2, with no clear D. Per germline, CDR1 DFQATT and CDR2 SNEGSKA (reference sequence). The germline V and J ends were trimmed by 0 bases and 0 bases, with 11 bases remaining between them. The CDR3 extends over 16 amino acids.

This clonotype has ten or more counts. V is TRBV12-3 or TRBV12-4 and J is TRBJ2-3, with D unclear. The V end was cut by 4 bases, the J end by 2 bases, with 13 bases between. The CDR3 loop spans 15 amino acids. The CDR3 nucleotides read TGTGCCAGCAGTTCCCAACGGGCCCTCACAGATACGCAGTATTTT. This codes for CASSSQRALTDTQYF.

The chain joins TRBV3-1 to TRBJ2-1; possible D gene TRBD2, 6 bases. From germline, CDR1 is LGHDT and CDR2 YNNKEL (reference sequence). This CDR3 has 16 amino acids. V lost 0 bases and J lost 5, with 14 bases in between. The CDR3 sequence: CASSQDEAGLDNEQFF. The CDR3 nucleotides read TGTGCCAGCAGCCAAGATGAGGCGGGGCTGGACAATGAGCAGTTCTTC.

This clonotype was seen at least ten times. The chain is built from TRBV28 and TRBJ1-5; weak D call: TRBD1 (5 bases). Germline CDR1 MDHEN, CDR2 SYDVKM. The CDR3 loop spans 15 amino acids. Trimming removed 6 bases at V and 3 bases at J, with 15 bases between. CDR3 loop: CASRGAGRINQPQHF. The CDR3, as DNA: TGTGCCAGCAGGGGAGCGGGACGCATCAATCAGCCCCAGCATTTT.

The V gene is TRBV13, the J gene TRBJ2-1, with D tentatively TRBD1 (5 bases). The germline V gene has CDR1 PRHDT and CDR2 FYEKMQ (reference sequence). The length of the CDR3 is 13 residues. V was shortened by 3 bases and J by 7 bases, with 10 bases between the two germline ends. This chain's CDR3 is CASSLVTANEQFF. Written as DNA, the CDR3 is TGTGCCAGCAGCTTGGTGACAGCGAATGAGCAGTTCTTC.